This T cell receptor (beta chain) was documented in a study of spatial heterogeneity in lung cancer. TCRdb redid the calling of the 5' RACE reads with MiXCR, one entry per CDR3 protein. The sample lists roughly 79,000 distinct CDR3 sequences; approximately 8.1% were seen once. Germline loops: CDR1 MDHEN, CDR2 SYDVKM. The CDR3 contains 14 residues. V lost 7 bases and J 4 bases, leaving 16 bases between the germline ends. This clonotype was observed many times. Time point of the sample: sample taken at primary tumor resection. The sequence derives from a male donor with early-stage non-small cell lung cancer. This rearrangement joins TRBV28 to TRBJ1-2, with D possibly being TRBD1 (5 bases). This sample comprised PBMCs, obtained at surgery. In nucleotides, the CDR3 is TGTGCCAGCATTGGAGGGGCGCATCCCTATGGCTACACCTTC. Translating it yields CASIGGAHPYGYTF.